This T cell receptor (beta chain) came from a study of blood T cell repertoires in COVID-19. Produced via immunoSEQ multiplex PCR; TCRdb's table is partial and in-frame only. The data contain 210,000 or so clones, about four fifths of them singletons. Assignments of participants to cohorts depended upon their own reported clinical history. The germline gives CDR1 SGDLS, CDR2 YYNGEE. J gave up 7 bases and V 0 bases, and 9 bases lay outside the gene matches. The CDR3 runs 15 residues. The material sequenced was PBMCs or T cells enriched from blood (not recorded which). The rearrangement links TRBV9 to TRBJ1-2; 7 bases fit TRBD1. The sequence was collected from a woman in her forties or fifties who had been exposed to COVID-19. The CDR3 loop is CASSVGGQGVGGYTF. CDR3 coding DNA: TGTGCCAGCAGCGTAGGTGGGCAGGGGGTAGGTGGCTACACCTTC.